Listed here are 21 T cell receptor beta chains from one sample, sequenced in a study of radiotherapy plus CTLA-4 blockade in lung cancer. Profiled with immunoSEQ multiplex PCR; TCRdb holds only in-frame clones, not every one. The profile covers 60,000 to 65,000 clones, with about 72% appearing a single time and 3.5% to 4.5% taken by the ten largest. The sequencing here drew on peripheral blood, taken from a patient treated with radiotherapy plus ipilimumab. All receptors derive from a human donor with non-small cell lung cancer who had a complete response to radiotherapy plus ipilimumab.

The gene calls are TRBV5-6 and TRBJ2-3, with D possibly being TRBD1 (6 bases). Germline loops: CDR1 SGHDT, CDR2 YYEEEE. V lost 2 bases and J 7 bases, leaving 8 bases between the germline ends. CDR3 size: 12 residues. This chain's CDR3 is CASSFRGNTQYF. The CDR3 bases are TGTGCCAGCAGCTTTAGGGGGAATACGCAGTATTTT.

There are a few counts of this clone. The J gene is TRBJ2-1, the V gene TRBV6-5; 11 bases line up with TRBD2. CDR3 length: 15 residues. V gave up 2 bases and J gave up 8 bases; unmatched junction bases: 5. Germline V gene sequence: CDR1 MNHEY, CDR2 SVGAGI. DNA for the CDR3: TGTGCCAGCAGTTACCTAGCGGGGGGTGGCTATGAGCAGTTCTTC. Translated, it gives CASSYLAGGGYEQFF.

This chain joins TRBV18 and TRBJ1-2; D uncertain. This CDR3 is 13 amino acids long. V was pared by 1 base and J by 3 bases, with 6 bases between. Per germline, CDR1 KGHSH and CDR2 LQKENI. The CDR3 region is CASSPQDDYGYTF. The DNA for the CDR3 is TGTGCCAGCTCACCACAGGACGACTATGGCTACACCTTC.

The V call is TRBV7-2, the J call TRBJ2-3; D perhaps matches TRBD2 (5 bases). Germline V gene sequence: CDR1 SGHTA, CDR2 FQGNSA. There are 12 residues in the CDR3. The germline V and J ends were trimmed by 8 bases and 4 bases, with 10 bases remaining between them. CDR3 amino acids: CASYKEADTQYF. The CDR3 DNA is TGTGCCAGCTACAAGGAGGCAGATACGCAGTATTTT.

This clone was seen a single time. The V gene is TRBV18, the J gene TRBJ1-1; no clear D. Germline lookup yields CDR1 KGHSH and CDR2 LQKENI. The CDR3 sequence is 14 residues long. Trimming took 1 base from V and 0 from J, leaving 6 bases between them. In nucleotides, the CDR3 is TGTGCCAGCTCACCACTAGGTCTGAACACTGAAGCTTTCTTT. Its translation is CASSPLGLNTEAFF.

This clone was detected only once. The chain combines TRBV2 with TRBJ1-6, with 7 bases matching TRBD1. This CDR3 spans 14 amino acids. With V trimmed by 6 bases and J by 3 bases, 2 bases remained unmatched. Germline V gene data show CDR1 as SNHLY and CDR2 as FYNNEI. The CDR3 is CASSRDSYNSPLHF. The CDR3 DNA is TGTGCCAGCAGCCGGGACAGCTATAATTCACCCCTCCACTTT.

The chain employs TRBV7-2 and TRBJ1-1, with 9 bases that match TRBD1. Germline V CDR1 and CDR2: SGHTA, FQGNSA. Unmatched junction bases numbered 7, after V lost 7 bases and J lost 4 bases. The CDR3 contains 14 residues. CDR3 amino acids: CASIHRDRATEAFF. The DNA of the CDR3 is TGTGCCAGCATCCACCGGGACAGGGCCACTGAAGCTTTCTTT.

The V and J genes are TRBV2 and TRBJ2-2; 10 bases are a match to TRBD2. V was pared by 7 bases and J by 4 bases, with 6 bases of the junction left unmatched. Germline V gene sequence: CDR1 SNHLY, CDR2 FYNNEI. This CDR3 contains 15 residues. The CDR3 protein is CASTGTSVTTGELFF. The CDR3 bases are TGTGCCAGCACCGGGACTAGCGTTACCACCGGGGAGCTGTTTTTT.

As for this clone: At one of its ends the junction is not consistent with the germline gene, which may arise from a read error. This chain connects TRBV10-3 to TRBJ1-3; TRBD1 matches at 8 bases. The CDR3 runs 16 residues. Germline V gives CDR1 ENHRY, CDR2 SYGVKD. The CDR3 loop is CAISGQGIRSENTIYF. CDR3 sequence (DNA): TGTGCCATCAGTGGACAGGGGATAAGGTCTGAAAACACCATATATTTT.

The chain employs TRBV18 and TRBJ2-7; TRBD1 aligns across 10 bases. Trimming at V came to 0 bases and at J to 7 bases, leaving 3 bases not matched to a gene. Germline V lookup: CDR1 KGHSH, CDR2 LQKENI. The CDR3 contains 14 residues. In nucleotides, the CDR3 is TGTGCCAGCTCACCACCGGGACAGGGGATGGAGCAGTACTTC. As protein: CASSPPGQGMEQYF.

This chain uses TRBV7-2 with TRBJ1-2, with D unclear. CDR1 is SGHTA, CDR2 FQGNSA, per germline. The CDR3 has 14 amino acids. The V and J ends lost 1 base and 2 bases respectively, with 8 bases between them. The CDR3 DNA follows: TGTGCCAGCAGCTTAGGTCACAGCAACTATGGCTACACCTTC. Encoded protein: CASSLGHSNYGYTF.

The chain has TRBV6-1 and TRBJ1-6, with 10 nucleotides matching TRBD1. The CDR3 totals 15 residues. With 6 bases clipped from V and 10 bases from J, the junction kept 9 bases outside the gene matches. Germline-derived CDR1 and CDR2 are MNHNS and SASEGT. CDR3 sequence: CASRRTGTGVSPLHF. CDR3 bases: TGTGCCAGCAGGAGGACCGGGACAGGGGTGTCACCCCTCCACTTT.

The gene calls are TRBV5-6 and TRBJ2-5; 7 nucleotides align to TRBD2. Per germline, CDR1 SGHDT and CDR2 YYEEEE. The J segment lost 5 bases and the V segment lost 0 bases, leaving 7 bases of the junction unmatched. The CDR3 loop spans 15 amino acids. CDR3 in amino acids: CASSLVGGVTETQYF. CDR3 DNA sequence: TGTGCCAGCAGCTTGGTGGGGGGGGTGACGGAGACCCAGTACTTC.

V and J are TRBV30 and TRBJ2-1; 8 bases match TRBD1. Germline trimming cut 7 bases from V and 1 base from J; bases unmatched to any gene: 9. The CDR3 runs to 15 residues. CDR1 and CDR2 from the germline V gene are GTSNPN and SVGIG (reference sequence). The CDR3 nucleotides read TGTGCCTCCTATCGAACAGGGGGGTCCTACAATGAGCAGTTCTTC. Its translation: CASYRTGGSYNEQFF.

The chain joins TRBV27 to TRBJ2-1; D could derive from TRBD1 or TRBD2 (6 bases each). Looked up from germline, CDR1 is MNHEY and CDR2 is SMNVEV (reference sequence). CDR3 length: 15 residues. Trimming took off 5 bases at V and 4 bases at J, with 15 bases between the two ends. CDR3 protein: CASSLIGGRYNEQFF. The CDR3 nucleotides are TGTGCCAGCAGTCTAATCGGGGGCCGGTACAATGAGCAGTTCTTC.

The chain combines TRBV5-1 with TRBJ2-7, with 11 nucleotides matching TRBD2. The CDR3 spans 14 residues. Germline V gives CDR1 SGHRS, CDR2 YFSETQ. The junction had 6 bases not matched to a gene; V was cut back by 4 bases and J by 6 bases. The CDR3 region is CASSPGTSGFEQYV. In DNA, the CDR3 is TGCGCCAGCAGCCCCGGGACTAGCGGCTTCGAGCAGTACGTC.

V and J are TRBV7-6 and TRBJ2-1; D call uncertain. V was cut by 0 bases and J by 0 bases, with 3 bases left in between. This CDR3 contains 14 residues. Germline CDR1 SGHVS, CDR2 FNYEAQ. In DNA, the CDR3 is TGTGCCAGCAGCTTAGCGGTCTCCTACAATGAGCAGTTCTTC. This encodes CASSLAVSYNEQFF.

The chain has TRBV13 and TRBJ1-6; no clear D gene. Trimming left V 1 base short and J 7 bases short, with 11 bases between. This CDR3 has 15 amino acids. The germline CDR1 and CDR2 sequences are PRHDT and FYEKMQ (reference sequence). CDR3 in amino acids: CASSLAPGVNSPLHF. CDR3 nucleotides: TGTGCCAGCAGCTTAGCCCCGGGCGTGAATTCACCCCTCCACTTT.

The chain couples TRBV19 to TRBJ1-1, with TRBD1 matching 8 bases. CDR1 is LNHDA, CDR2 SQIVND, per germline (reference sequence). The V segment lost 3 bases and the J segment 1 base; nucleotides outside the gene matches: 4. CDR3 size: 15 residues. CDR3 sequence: CASSITDRGNTEAFF. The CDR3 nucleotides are TGTGCCAGTAGTATTACCGACAGGGGGAACACTGAAGCTTTCTTT.

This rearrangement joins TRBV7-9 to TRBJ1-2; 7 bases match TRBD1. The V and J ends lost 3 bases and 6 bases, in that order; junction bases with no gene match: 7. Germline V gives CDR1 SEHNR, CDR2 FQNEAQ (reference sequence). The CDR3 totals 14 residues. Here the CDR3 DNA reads TGTGCCAGCAGCTTCCCAACAGGGGAAGATGGCTACACCTTC. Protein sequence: CASSFPTGEDGYTF.

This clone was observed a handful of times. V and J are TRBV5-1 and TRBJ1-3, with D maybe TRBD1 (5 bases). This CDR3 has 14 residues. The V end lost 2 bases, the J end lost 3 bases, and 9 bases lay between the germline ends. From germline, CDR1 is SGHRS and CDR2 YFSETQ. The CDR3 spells CASSFGRDGNTIYF. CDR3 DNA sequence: TGCGCCAGCAGCTTCGGCAGGGATGGAAACACCATATATTTT.